This T cell receptor (beta chain) comes out of a study of T cell repertoires in cytomegalovirus infection (dated by TCRdb to the late 2010s). For context, the study as a whole: Donor HLA type was relevant to the analysis, because carriage of CMV infection together with the matching HLA type was indicated by public TCR beta signatures.

This clonotype has only one observation. This clone's antigen is unknown. No base qualities exist here, and no much larger clone lies one base off it. Evidence from a single read is weak. General conclusions and limits of the study: In both this cohort and an independent 352-donor cohort, the cumulative frequency of public TCR beta family members distinguished carriers of CMV infection plus the relevant HLA type. In the ex vivo response, HLA-C-restricted CMV-specific TCR beta clonotypes were dominant, and in two of eight donors the single most frequent clonotype came from this HLA-C-restricted group.

Its CDR3 holds 15 amino acids, cysteine through phenylalanine. Only CDR3 DNA is held: 45 bases, read in frame from base 1. CDR1 LNHDA and CDR2 SQIVND were looked up in the germline V gene (reference sequence). V is cut by 9 bases and J by 0 bases, and the space between the germline ends is 15 bases. The data were produced on an Illumina HiSeq 1500. TCRdb passed the public sequencing reads through fastp at Q25 and MiXCR, retaining productive beta sequences. When rows share a CDR3 protein, they turn into one entry using the most common DNA and genes. Present in this sample are around 320,000 distinct CDR3 sequences, 8% to 10% of which were seen just once. The ten largest clones take up roughly 4% of the sample.

The sequenced material came from PBMCs. This TCR was recovered from a human donor in good health (CMV status not recorded). Some clones in this sample may be carry-over from other donors' samples. This sequence uses TRBV19 and TRBJ2-1; 5 matching bases give a weak D call of TRBD2. The CDR3 region: CASVGGSHSYNEQFF. The bases read TGTGCCAGCGTGGGTGGGAGCCACTCCTACAATGAGCAGTTCTTC.